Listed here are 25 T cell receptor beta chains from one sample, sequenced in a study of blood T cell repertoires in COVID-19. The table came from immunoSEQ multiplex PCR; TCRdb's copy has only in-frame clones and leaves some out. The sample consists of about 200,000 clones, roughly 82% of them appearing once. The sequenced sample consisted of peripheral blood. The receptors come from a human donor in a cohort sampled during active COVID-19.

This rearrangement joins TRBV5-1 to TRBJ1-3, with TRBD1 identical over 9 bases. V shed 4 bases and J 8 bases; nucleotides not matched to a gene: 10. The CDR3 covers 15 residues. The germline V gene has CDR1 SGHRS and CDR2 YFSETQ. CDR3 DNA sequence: TGCGCCAGCAGCCCGACCGGGACAGGGAGAGACACCATATATTTT. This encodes CASSPTGTGRDTIYF.

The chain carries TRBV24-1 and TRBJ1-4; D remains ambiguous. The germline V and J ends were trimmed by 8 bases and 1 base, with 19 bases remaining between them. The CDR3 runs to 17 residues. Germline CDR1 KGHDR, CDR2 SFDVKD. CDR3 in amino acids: CATKTPPIQETNEKLFF. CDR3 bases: TGTGCCACCAAGACCCCCCCAATCCAGGAAACTAATGAAAAACTGTTTTTT.

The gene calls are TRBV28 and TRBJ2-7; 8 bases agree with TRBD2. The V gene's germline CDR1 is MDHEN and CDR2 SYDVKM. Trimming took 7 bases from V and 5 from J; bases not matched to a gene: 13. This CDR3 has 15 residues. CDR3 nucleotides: TGTGCCAGCAACTTCAGCGGGAGACAGGTGCACGAGCAGTACTTC. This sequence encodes CASNFSGRQVHEQYF. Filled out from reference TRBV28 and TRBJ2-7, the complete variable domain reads DVKVTQSSRYLVKRTGEKVFLECVQDMDHENMFWYRQDPGLGLRLIYFSYDVKMKEKGDIPEGYSVSREKKERFSLILESASTNQTSMYLCASNFSGRQVHEQYFGPGTRLTVT.

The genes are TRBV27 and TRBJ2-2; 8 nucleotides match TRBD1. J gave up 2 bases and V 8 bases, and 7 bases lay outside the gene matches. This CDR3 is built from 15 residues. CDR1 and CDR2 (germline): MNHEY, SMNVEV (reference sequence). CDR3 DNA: TGTGCCAGCGGGGGACAGGTTATCAACACCGGGGAGCTGTTTTTT. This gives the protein CASGGQVINTGELFF.

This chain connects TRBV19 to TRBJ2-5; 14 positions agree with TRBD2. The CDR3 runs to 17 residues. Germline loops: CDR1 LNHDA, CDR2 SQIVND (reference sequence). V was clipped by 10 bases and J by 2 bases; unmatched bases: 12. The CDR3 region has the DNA TGTGCCACCCCTCAGGGACTAGCGGGGGTAGCACAAGAGACCCAGTACTTC. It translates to CATPQGLAGVAQETQYF. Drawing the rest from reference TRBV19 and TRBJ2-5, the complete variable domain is DGGITQSPKYLFRKEGQNVTLSCEQNLNHDAMYWYRQDPGQGLRLIYYSQIVNDFQKGDIAEGYSVSREKKESFPLTVTSAQKNPTAFYLCATPQGLAGVAQETQYFGPGTRLLVL.

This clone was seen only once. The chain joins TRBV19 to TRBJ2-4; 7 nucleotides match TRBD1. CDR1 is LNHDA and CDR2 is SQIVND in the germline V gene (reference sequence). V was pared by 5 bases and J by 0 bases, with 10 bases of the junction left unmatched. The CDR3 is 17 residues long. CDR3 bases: TGTGCCAGTAGTCCCATACAGGGGAGACTAGCCAAAAACATTCAGTACTTC. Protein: CASSPIQGRLAKNIQYF.

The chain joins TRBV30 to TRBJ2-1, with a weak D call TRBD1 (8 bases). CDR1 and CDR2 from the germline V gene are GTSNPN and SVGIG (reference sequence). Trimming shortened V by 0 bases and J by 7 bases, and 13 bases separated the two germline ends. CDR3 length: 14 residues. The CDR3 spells CAWSVLQGGNEQFF. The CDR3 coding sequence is TGTGCCTGGAGTGTACTACAGGGGGGGAATGAGCAGTTCTTC.

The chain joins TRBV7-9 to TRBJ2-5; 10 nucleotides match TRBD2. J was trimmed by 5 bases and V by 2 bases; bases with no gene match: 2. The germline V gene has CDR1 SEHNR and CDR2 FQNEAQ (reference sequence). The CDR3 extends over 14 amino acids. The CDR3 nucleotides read TGTGCCAGCAGCTTACTAGCGGGAGATGAGACCCAGTACTTC. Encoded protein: CASSLLAGDETQYF.

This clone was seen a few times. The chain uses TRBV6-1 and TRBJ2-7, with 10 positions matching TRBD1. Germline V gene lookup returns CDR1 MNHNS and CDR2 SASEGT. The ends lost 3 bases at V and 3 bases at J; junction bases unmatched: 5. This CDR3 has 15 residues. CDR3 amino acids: CASSETGGSFYEQYF. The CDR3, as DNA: TGTGCCAGCAGTGAGACAGGGGGCTCATTCTACGAGCAGTACTTC.

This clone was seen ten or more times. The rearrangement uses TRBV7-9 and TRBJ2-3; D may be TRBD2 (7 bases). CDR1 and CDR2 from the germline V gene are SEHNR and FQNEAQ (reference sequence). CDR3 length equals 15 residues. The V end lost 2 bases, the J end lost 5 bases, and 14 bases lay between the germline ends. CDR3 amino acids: CASSLNGGQQDTQYF. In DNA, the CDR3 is TGTGCCAGCAGCTTAAACGGGGGGCAGCAAGATACGCAGTATTTT.

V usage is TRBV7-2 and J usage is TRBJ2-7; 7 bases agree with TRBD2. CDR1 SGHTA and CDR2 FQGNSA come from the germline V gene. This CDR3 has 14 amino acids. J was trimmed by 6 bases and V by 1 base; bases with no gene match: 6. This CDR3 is CASSLVAGAGEQYF. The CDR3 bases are TGTGCCAGCAGCTTAGTGGCGGGAGCGGGCGAGCAGTACTTC.

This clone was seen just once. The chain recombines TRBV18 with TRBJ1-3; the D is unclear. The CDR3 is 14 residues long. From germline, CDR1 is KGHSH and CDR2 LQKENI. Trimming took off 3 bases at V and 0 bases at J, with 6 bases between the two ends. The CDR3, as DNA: TGTGCCAGCTCACCGCAGGCCTCTGGAAACACCATATATTTT. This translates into CASSPQASGNTIYF.

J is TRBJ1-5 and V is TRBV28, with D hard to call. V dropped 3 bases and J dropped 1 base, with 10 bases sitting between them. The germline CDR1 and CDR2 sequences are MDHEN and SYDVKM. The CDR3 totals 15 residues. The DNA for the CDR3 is TGTGCCAGCAGTTTGTTTGGCAGAAGCAATCAGCCCCAGCATTTT. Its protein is CASSLFGRSNQPQHF.

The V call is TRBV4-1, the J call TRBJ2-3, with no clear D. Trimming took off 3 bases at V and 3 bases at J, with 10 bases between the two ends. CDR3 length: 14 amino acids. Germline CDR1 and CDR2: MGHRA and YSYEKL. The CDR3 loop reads CASSQPDGTDTQYF. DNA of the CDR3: TGCGCCAGCAGCCAGCCCGACGGGACAGATACGCAGTATTTT.

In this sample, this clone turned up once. In DNA, the CDR3 is TGCAGCGTTGATGGTGATTACTACGGGGAGCTGTTTTTT. This translates into CSVDGDYYGELFF. V is TRBV29-1 and J is TRBJ2-2; no clear D gene. The CDR3 has 13 amino acids. V lost 3 bases, J lost 7 bases, and 12 bases lay in between. Germline loops: CDR1 SQVTM, CDR2 ANQGSEA.

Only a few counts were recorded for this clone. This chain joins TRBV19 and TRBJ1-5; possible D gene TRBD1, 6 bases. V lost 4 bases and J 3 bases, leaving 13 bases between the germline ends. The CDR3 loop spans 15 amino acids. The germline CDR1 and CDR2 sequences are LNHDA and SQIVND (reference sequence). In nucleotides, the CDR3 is TGTGCCAGTAGTACGCAACAGGGAAACAATCAGCCCCAGCATTTT. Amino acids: CASSTQQGNNQPQHF.

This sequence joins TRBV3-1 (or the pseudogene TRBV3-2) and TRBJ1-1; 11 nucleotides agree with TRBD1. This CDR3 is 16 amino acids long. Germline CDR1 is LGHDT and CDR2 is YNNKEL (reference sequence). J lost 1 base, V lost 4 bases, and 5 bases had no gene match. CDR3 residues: CASSRTGTGGNTEAFF. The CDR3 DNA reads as TGTGCCAGCAGCCGGACCGGGACAGGGGGGAACACTGAAGCTTTCTTT.

CDR3 in DNA: TGTGCCAGCAATCCGGACAGCTCCTACGAGCAGTACTTC. It is translated as CASNPDSSYEQYF. The chain joins TRBV28 to TRBJ2-7; TRBD1 is a possible D gene (6 bases). Trimming left V 7 bases short and J 0 bases short, with 10 bases between. The germline gives CDR1 MDHEN, CDR2 SYDVKM. The CDR3 loop spans 13 amino acids.

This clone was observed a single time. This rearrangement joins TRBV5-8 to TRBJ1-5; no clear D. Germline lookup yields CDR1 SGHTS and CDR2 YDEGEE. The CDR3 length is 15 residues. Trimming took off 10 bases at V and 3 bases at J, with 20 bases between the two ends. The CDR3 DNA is TGTGCCGCCGGAGGGAGCTTTAGTAACAATCAGCCCCAGCATTTT. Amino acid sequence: CAAGGSFSNNQPQHF.

CDR3 protein: CASSLVISYNSPLHF. The CDR3 DNA follows: TGTGCCAGCAGCTTAGTAATTTCCTATAATTCACCCCTCCACTTT. The gene calls are TRBV7-8 and TRBJ1-6; D is ambiguous. V shed 1 base and J shed 1 base, with 5 bases lying between them. In germline, CDR1 is SGHVS, CDR2 FQNEAQ. The CDR3 is 15 residues long. Full variable domain (remainder filled in from reference TRBV7-8 and TRBJ1-6): GAGVSQSPRYKVAKRGQDVALRCDPISGHVSLFWYQQALGQGPEFLTYFQNEAQLDKSGLPSDRFFAERPEGSVSTLKIQRTQQEDSAVYLCASSLVISYNSPLHFGNGTRLTVT.

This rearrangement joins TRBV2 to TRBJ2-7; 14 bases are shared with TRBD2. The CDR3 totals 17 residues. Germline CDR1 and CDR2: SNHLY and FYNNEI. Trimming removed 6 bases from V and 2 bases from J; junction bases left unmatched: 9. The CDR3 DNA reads TGTGCCAGCAGAAAGGGACTAGCGGGAGTTTCCCCCTACGAGCAGTACTTC. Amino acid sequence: CASRKGLAGVSPYEQYF.

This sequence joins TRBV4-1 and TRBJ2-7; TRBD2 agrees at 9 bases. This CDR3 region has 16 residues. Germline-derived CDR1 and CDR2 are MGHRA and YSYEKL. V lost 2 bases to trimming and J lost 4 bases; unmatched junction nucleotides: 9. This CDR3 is CASSQTPGLASYEQYF. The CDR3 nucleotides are TGCGCCAGCAGCCAAACTCCGGGACTAGCAAGTTACGAGCAGTACTTC.

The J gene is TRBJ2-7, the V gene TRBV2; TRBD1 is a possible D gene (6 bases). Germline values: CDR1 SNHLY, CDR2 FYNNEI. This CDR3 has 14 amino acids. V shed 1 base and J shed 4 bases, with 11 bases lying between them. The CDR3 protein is CASSEEQGPYEQYF. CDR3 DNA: TGTGCCAGCAGTGAAGAACAGGGACCATACGAGCAGTACTTC.

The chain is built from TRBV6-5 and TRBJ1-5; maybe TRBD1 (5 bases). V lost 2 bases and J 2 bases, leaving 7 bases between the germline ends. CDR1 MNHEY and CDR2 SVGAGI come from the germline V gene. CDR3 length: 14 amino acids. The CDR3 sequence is CASSYQGGNQPQHF. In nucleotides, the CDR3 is TGTGCCAGCAGTTACCAAGGGGGCAATCAGCCCCAGCATTTT.

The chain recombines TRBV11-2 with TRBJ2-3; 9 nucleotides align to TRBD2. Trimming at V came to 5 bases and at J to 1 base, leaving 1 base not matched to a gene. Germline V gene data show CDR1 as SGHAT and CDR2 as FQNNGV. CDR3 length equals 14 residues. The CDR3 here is CASSPSGGTDTQYF. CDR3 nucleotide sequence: TGTGCCAGCAGCCCTAGCGGGGGCACAGATACGCAGTATTTT.